The source of this T cell receptor (beta chain) is a study of control samples from healthy donors and cancer patients. TCRdb's table, derived via immunoSEQ multiplex PCR, lists solely in-frame clones and lacks some. The sample yields 90,000 to 110,000 clones, under 90% seen once. This CDR3 is built from 16 residues. V trimming: 4 bases; J trimming: 9 bases; junction bases outside the gene matches: 9. CDR1 and CDR2 (germline): LGHDT, YNNKEL (reference sequence). The receptor was isolated from a woman in her fifties or sixties in good health. The source material was blood. This chain links TRBV3-1 (or the pseudogene TRBV3-2) with TRBJ2-3; 14 nucleotides match TRBD2. CDR3 bases: TGTGCCAGCAGCCCGCGAGGGACTAGCGGGGGAGGGACGCAGTATTTT. It is translated as CASSPRGTSGGGTQYF.